Presented here are 20 T cell receptor beta chains from one specimen sequenced in a study of shared clonotypes between healthy human individuals. The data were produced by immunoSEQ multiplex PCR, yet TCRdb's version contains in-frame clones alone and is incomplete. Among roughly 1 million clones listed, under 80% were seen once. The sequenced material came from memory CD4+ T cells sorted from blood. Indicated subset: CD45RA-negative fraction. These receptors all stem from a man between 18 and 35 years old in good health.

This clone has just one count. The rearrangement uses TRBV6-5 and TRBJ2-5; no firm D call. The CDR3 length is 15 residues. V gave up 0 bases and J gave up 0 bases, with 8 bases separating them. Germline V gene lookup returns CDR1 MNHEY and CDR2 SVGAGI. CDR3 coding DNA: TGTGCCAGCAGTTACTCGACTGGGTACCAAGAGACCCAGTACTTC. This sequence encodes CASSYSTGYQETQYF.

The chain couples TRBV5-1 to TRBJ2-4; TRBD1 agrees at 7 bases. Germline CDR1 is SGHRS and CDR2 is YFSETQ. The CDR3 length is 11 residues. V lost 8 bases, J lost 6 bases, and 2 bases stayed unmatched. Here the CDR3 reads CASRTGNIQYF. DNA for the CDR3: TGCGCCAGTAGGACAGGAAACATTCAGTACTTC.

The V call is TRBV28, the J call TRBJ2-7; the D gene could be TRBD1 or TRBD2 (5 bases each). CDR1 MDHEN and CDR2 SYDVKM come from the germline V gene. The CDR3 has 20 amino acids. Trimming cost V 3 bases and J 3 bases, with 30 bases left between them. DNA of the CDR3: TGTGCCAGCAGTTTCCCTCTGTCCCTTCTCCGGGGCCCTAGACTCTACGAGCAGTACTTC. As protein: CASSFPLSLLRGPRLYEQYF.

V and J are TRBV6-4 and TRBJ2-2, with 9 bases aligning to TRBD1. Germline CDR1 MRHNA, CDR2 SNTAGT. The CDR3 contains 14 residues. The V and J ends lost 6 bases and 7 bases, in that order; junction bases with no gene match: 6. CDR3 in DNA: TGTGCCAGCAGAGTACAGGGGGCTAGCGGGGAGCTGTTTTTT. This codes for CASRVQGASGELFF.

CDR3 amino acids: CASRATGGHEQFF. The CDR3 DNA reads TGTGCCAGCAGGGCGACAGGTGGGCATGAGCAGTTCTTC. The chain employs TRBV7-9 and TRBJ2-1; tentative D call: TRBD1 (6 bases). Germline loops: CDR1 SEHNR, CDR2 FQNEAQ (reference sequence). The CDR3 covers 13 residues. V was trimmed by 6 bases and J by 8 bases, leaving 14 bases between them. The full variable domain, rest sourced from reference TRBV7-9 and TRBJ2-1, is DTGVSQNPRHKITKRGQNVTFRCDPISEHNRLYWYRQTLGQGPEFLTYFQNEAQLEKSRLLSDRFSAERPKGSFSTLEIQRTEQGDSAMYLCASRATGGHEQFFGPGTRLTVL.

The chain recombines TRBV18 with TRBJ2-1; D ambiguous. V lost 3 bases and J lost 12, with 12 bases in between. There are 12 residues in the CDR3. Germline-derived CDR1 and CDR2 are KGHSH and LQKENI. The CDR3 DNA sequence: TGTGCCAGCTCACCTCCGGATAGGGTGCAGTTCTTC. Translated, it gives CASSPPDRVQFF.

This chain links TRBV7-9 with TRBJ2-5; D ambiguous. The CDR3 has 13 amino acids. The germline gives CDR1 SEHNR, CDR2 FQNEAQ (reference sequence). Between the trimmed V and J ends, which lost 5 bases and 3 bases, there was a span of 10 bases. The CDR3: CASSPTAEETQYF. In nucleotides, the CDR3 is TGTGCCAGCAGCCCTACTGCGGAAGAGACCCAGTACTTC.

The rearrangement links TRBV29-1 to TRBJ2-5; a weak D match, TRBD2 (7 bases). The J call could be wrong; TRBJ2-7 is a better fit for the DNA end. Germline CDR1 SQVTM, CDR2 ANQGSEA. The CDR3 covers 11 residues. The CDR3 DNA reads TGCAGCGGGGGGGGCGGCTACGAGCAGTACTTC. Its protein is CSGGGGYEQYF.

Remarks on this clone: At the DNA level, this CDR3 is encoded by other sequences in the same sample as well. The chain recombines TRBV27 with TRBJ1-1, with a possible D match to TRBD1 (6 bases). This CDR3 is 15 amino acids long. Germline V lookup: CDR1 MNHEY, CDR2 SMNVEV (reference sequence). V was clipped by 0 bases and J by 0 bases, with 8 bases between them. The CDR3 protein is CASSLSGGLNTEAFF. The CDR3, as DNA: TGTGCCAGCAGTTTATCGGGGGGCCTGAACACTGAAGCTTTCTTT.

The V gene is TRBV18, the J gene TRBJ2-2; TRBD2 matches 10 bases. Germline-derived CDR1 and CDR2 are KGHSH and LQKENI. The CDR3 is 17 residues long. Trimming removed 3 bases from V and 1 base from J; junction bases left unmatched: 5. In nucleotides, the CDR3 is TGTGCCAGCTCACCCCGAGGACTAGCGGTGAACACCGGGGAGCTGTTTTTT. Translating it yields CASSPRGLAVNTGELFF.

The V gene is TRBV6-5, the J gene TRBJ2-7; 7 positions agree with TRBD1. CDR3 length equals 14 residues. The germline CDR1 and CDR2 sequences are MNHEY and SVGAGI. V lost 0 bases to trimming and J lost 4 bases; unmatched junction nucleotides: 3. The CDR3 is CASSYSGTAYEQYF. The CDR3 DNA follows: TGTGCCAGCAGTTACTCGGGGACAGCTTACGAGCAGTACTTC.

On this clone itself: The same CDR3 arises from other DNA sequences in this sample as well. The chain links TRBV6-5 to TRBJ2-5, with 10 bases identical to TRBD2. The CDR3 extends over 13 amino acids. V shed 9 bases and J 5 bases; nucleotides not matched to a gene: 6. The germline V gene encodes CDR1 MNHEY and CDR2 SVGAGI. The CDR3 protein is CASKREGQETQYF. For the CDR3, the DNA is TGTGCCAGTAAGCGGGAGGGCCAGGAGACCCAGTACTTC.

This clone is a singleton in its sample. The chain couples TRBV11-3 to TRBJ2-7; 8 positions agree with TRBD1. This CDR3 has 15 residues. Germline CDR1 reads SGHNT; CDR2 reads YENEEA. Trimming took 1 base from V and 0 from J; bases not matched to a gene: 2. The CDR3: CASSLGQGASYEQYF. For the CDR3, the DNA is TGTGCCAGCAGCTTAGGTCAGGGGGCCTCCTACGAGCAGTACTTC. Supplemented by reference TRBV11-3 and TRBJ2-7, the full variable domain reads EAGVVQSPRYKIIEKKQPVAFWCNPISGHNTLYWYLQNLGQGPELLIRYENEEAVDDSQLPKDRFSAERLKGVDSTLKIQPAELGDSAVYLCASSLGQGASYEQYFGPGTRLTVT.

The chain has TRBV7-9 and TRBJ1-6; TRBD1 matches at 10 bases. CDR1 is SEHNR and CDR2 is FQNEAQ in the germline V gene (reference sequence). This CDR3 is 15 amino acids long. V shed 5 bases and J 7 bases; nucleotides not matched to a gene: 5. The CDR3 DNA sequence: TGTGCCAGCAGCCAGCGACAGGGGGCGAATTCACCCCTCCACTTT. It translates to CASSQRQGANSPLHF. The entire variable domain, with the rest obtained from reference TRBV7-9 and TRBJ1-6, is as follows: DTGVSQNPRHKITKRGQNVTFRCDPISEHNRLYWYRQTLGQGPEFLTYFQNEAQLEKSRLLSDRFSAERPKGSFSTLEIQRTEQGDSAMYLCASSQRQGANSPLHFGNGTRLTVT.

The chain couples TRBV28 to TRBJ1-1; no clear D. This CDR3 is built from 12 residues. V was cut by 7 bases and J by 3 bases, with 9 bases left in between. Germline V gene lookup returns CDR1 MDHEN and CDR2 SYDVKM. CDR3 coding DNA: TGTGCCAGCAAAGAGGTCCACACTGAAGCTTTCTTT. Its protein product is CASKEVHTEAFF.

The rearrangement joins TRBV5-8 to TRBJ1-2, with TRBD1 identical over 8 bases. This CDR3 is built from 14 residues. CDR1 is SGHTS, CDR2 YDEGEE, per germline. V lost 4 bases, J lost 7 bases, and 9 bases stayed unmatched. CDR3 nucleotide sequence: TGTGCCAGCAGCGCCGGGACAGGCGATCGTGGCTACACCTTC. Translated: CASSAGTGDRGYTF.

The gene calls are TRBV9 and TRBJ2-3; 7 nucleotides line up with TRBD2. The CDR3 is 14 amino acids. Trimming removed 3 bases from V and 0 bases from J; junction bases left unmatched: 1. The V gene's germline CDR1 is SGDLS and CDR2 YYNGEE. Written as DNA, the CDR3 is TGTGCCAGCAGCGCGGGACTAAGCACAGATACGCAGTATTTT. Protein product: CASSAGLSTDTQYF.

This chain links TRBV5-4 with TRBJ2-3, with 11 bases lining up with TRBD2. V was clipped by 4 bases and J by 4 bases; unmatched bases: 8. This CDR3 is built from 16 residues. Per the germline V gene, CDR1 is SGHNT and CDR2 is YYREEE (reference sequence). CDR3 sequence reads: CASSPVAGGFADTQYF. The DNA for the CDR3 is TGTGCCAGCAGCCCCGTAGCGGGAGGGTTCGCAGATACGCAGTATTTT.

The chain joins TRBV7-2 to TRBJ1-1, with TRBD1 as a possible D gene (6 bases). CDR1 and CDR2 (germline): SGHTA, FQGNSA. With 5 bases removed from V and 4 bases from J, the gap between germline ends came to 20 bases. The CDR3 has 16 amino acids. The CDR3 loop is CASSPRRAGAGTEAFF. The DNA of the CDR3 is TGTGCCAGCAGCCCCCGGCGGGCAGGGGCGGGCACTGAAGCTTTCTTT.

The gene calls are TRBV7-2 and TRBJ2-5; TRBD2 aligns across 7 bases. This CDR3 is 12 amino acids long. CDR1 and CDR2 from the germline V gene are SGHTA and FQGNSA. V shed 5 bases, J shed 7 bases, and the junction held 4 bases outside the gene matches. This chain's CDR3 is CASSPTGGTQYF. DNA for the CDR3: TGTGCCAGCAGCCCCACGGGAGGGACCCAGTACTTC.